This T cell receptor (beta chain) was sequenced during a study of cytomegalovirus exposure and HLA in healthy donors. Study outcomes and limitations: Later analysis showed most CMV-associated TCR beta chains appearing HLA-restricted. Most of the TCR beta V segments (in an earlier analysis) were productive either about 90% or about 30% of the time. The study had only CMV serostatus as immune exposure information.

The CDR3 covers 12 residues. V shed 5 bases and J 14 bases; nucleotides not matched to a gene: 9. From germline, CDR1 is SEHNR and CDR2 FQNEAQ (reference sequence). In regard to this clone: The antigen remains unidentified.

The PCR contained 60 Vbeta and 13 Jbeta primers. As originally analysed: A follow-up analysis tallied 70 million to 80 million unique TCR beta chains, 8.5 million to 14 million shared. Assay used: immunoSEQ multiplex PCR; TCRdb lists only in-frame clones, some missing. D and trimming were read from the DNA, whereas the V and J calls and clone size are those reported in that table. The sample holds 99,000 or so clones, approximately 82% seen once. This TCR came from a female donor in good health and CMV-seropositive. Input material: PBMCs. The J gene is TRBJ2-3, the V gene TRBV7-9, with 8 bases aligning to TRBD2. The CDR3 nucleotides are TGTGCCAGCAGCCCATCCCGGGAGGGGCCGTATTTT. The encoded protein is CASSPSREGPYF.